The 18 T cell receptor beta chains presented below share a single source sample, sequenced in a study of blood T cell repertoires in COVID-19. Sequencing was performed with immunoSEQ multiplex PCR; in TCRdb, only in-frame clones are kept and a portion is missing. This table holds around 200,000 clones, roughly nine tenths found once. Sequencing input: peripheral blood. These receptors were obtained from a woman aged 55 to 70 with COVID-19, enrolled during active disease.

The chain carries TRBV11-2 and TRBJ1-2; the D gene is possibly TRBD1 (6 bases). The CDR3 extends over 15 amino acids. Germline V gene sequence: CDR1 SGHAT, CDR2 FQNNGV. The germline V and J ends were trimmed by 0 bases and 4 bases, with 12 bases remaining between them. The CDR3 coding sequence is TGTGCCAGCAGCTTAGATTCGGGGGGGCCCTATGGCTACACCTTC. This encodes CASSLDSGGPYGYTF.

This clone was seen a single time. The V gene is TRBV9, the J gene TRBJ2-5; TRBD1 might be the D (5 bases). The CDR3 consists of 15 residues. The V and J ends lost 0 bases and 2 bases respectively, with 11 bases between them. Germline V gene data show CDR1 as SGDLS and CDR2 as YYNGEE. The CDR3 here is CASSVAPAGQETQYF. The CDR3 bases are TGTGCCAGCAGCGTAGCCCCTGCAGGGCAAGAGACCCAGTACTTC.

This clone was found a few times. Here the CDR3 reads CASSASGDYGYTF. The CDR3, as DNA: TGTGCCAGCAGTGCCTCAGGGGACTATGGCTACACCTTC. The rearrangement uses TRBV12-3 or TRBV12-4 and TRBJ1-2; the D gene is possibly TRBD1 (6 bases). With 5 bases removed from V and 3 bases from J, the gap between germline ends came to 10 bases. CDR3 size: 13 residues.

J is TRBJ2-1 and V is TRBV7-2; the match to TRBD2 covers 13 bases. The CDR3 has 16 residues. The ends lost 6 bases at V and 4 bases at J; junction bases unmatched: 6. CDR1 and CDR2 (germline): SGHTA, FQGNSA. The CDR3, as DNA: TGTGCCAGCAGTCCCCCGGGACTAGCGGGATACAATGAGCAGTTCTTC. The encoded protein is CASSPPGLAGYNEQFF.

The chain recombines TRBV9 with TRBJ2-1; the match to TRBD1 covers 7 bases. The CDR3 has 15 amino acids. The V segment lost 4 bases and the J segment 3 bases; nucleotides outside the gene matches: 7. Germline assignment: CDR1 SGDLS and CDR2 YYNGEE. The DNA for the CDR3 is TGTGCCAGCAGCCCCCGGGACAGCATCTACAATGAGCAGTTCTTC. It codes for CASSPRDSIYNEQFF.

The genes are TRBV30 and TRBJ2-3; TRBD2 aligns across 11 bases. Per the germline V gene, CDR1 is GTSNPN and CDR2 is SVGIG (reference sequence). The CDR3 sequence is 18 residues long. The ends lost 2 bases at V and 4 bases at J; junction bases unmatched: 14. CDR3 DNA sequence: TGTGCCTGGAGTCCGATCTCTTCTAGCGGGAGGTTCCCAGATACGCAGTATTTT. This translates into CAWSPISSSGRFPDTQYF.

The V and J genes are TRBV11-2 and TRBJ2-7, with 9 bases aligning to TRBD1. Germline values: CDR1 SGHAT, CDR2 FQNNGV. This CDR3 comprises 13 residues. Germline trimming cut 8 bases from V and 1 base from J; bases unmatched to any gene: 3. The CDR3 coding sequence is TGTGCCAGCTTGACAGGGGGATCCTACGAGCAGTACTTC. It specifies CASLTGGSYEQYF.

J is TRBJ2-5 and V is TRBV3-1 (or the pseudogene TRBV3-2); TRBD1 aligns across 10 bases. The ends lost 4 bases at V and 5 bases at J; junction bases unmatched: 7. CDR1 LGHDT and CDR2 YNNKEL come from the germline V gene (reference sequence). The CDR3 is 15 residues long. The chain's CDR3 is CASSPPTGGGETQYF. CDR3 sequence (DNA): TGTGCCAGCAGCCCCCCGACAGGGGGCGGCGAGACCCAGTACTTC.

CDR3 nucleotides: TGCAGTGGGGGACTAGCGGGAGAGAAGCAGTACTTC. Encoded protein: CSGGLAGEKQYF. The rearrangement uses TRBV29-1 and TRBJ2-7; 14 bases match TRBD2. Germline lookup yields CDR1 SQVTM and CDR2 ANQGSEA. The CDR3 runs 12 residues.

This chain uses TRBV6-2 or TRBV6-3 with TRBJ2-6; 12 bases align to TRBD2. CDR1 and CDR2 (germline): MNHEY, SVGEGT. Germline trimming cut 7 bases from V and 3 bases from J; bases unmatched to any gene: 7. This CDR3 comprises 17 residues. CDR3 coding DNA: TGTGCCAGCACCCCGACTAGCGGGAGAGGTGGGGCCAACGTCCTGACTTTC. Protein sequence: CASTPTSGRGGANVLTF.

J is TRBJ1-5 and V is TRBV28; 9 nucleotides match TRBD1. The CDR3 totals 15 residues. The junction had 11 bases not matched to a gene; V was cut back by 5 bases and J by 9 bases. Germline assignment: CDR1 MDHEN and CDR2 SYDVKM. CDR3 protein: CASSPRDRDLWPQHF. The CDR3 DNA is TGTGCCAGCAGTCCGAGGGACAGGGACTTATGGCCCCAGCATTTT.

In this sample, this clone turned up once. V gene TRBV15 combines with J gene TRBJ2-5, with D perhaps matching TRBD1 (7 bases). Germline lookup yields CDR1 LNHNV and CDR2 YYDKDF (reference sequence). The CDR3 length is 15 residues. V was cut by 5 bases and J by 5 bases, with 18 bases left in between. For the CDR3, the DNA is TGTGCCACCAGCTCCCCCCGGGACAGCGGGGAGACCCAGTACTTC. Its translation is CATSSPRDSGETQYF.

The chain joins TRBV5-1 to TRBJ2-5; D not certain. The CDR3 covers 15 residues. V shed 0 bases and J shed 5 bases, with 14 bases lying between them. Germline CDR1 and CDR2: SGHRS and YFSETQ. The CDR3 DNA is TGCGCCAGCAGCTTGGAGCTGGGTCGGGTGGAGACCCAGTACTTC. Protein: CASSLELGRVETQYF.

The V gene is TRBV4-3, the J gene TRBJ2-7, with D tentatively TRBD2 (6 bases). V was trimmed by 4 bases and J by 0 bases, leaving 13 bases between them. In germline, CDR1 is LGHNA, CDR2 YSLEER. This CDR3 comprises 15 residues. The CDR3 loop is CASSREGGASYEQYF. The DNA of the CDR3 is TGCGCCAGCAGCCGGGAAGGAGGGGCCTCCTACGAGCAGTACTTC.

V usage is TRBV19 and J usage is TRBJ2-3; TRBD2 agrees at 11 bases. The germline gives CDR1 LNHDA, CDR2 SQIVND (reference sequence). This CDR3 has 16 residues. The V and J ends lost 7 bases and 3 bases, in that order; junction bases with no gene match: 9. In DNA, the CDR3 is TGTGCCAGTACCATCCAGGGACTAGCGGTGACAGATACGCAGTATTTT. Translation: CASTIQGLAVTDTQYF.

V is TRBV3-1 (or the pseudogene TRBV3-2) and J is TRBJ1-4, with D possibly matching TRBD1 (5 bases). This CDR3 is built from 15 residues. CDR1 and CDR2 (germline): LGHDT, YNNKEL (reference sequence). V shed 0 bases and J shed 5 bases, with 10 bases lying between them. CDR3 DNA sequence: TGTGCCAGCAGCCAAGATTGGGCAGGGAATGAAAAACTGTTTTTT. Translated, it gives CASSQDWAGNEKLFF.

V usage is TRBV2 and J usage is TRBJ2-3; D not certain. This CDR3 spans 16 amino acids. The V and J ends lost 1 base and 6 bases respectively, with 17 bases between them. Germline values: CDR1 SNHLY, CDR2 FYNNEI. CDR3 nucleotides: TGTGCCAGCAGTGAAGTGGCGGTTACGCTCGGGGATACGCAGTATTTT. It is translated as CASSEVAVTLGDTQYF.

This clone was observed a handful of times. This chain connects TRBV4-1 to TRBJ1-1; a possible D gene is TRBD1 (5 bases). Trimming removed 4 bases at V and 4 bases at J, with 19 bases between. The CDR3 is 16 residues long. Looked up from germline, CDR1 is MGHRA and CDR2 is YSYEKL. Here the CDR3 reads CASSLSGGGSGTEAFF. DNA for the CDR3: TGCGCCAGCAGCCTATCTGGCGGGGGATCGGGCACTGAAGCTTTCTTT.